The 30 T cell receptor beta chains below come from one sample, sequenced in a study of identical twins. One entry per CDR3 protein results from TCRdb running MiXCR on the 5' RACE reads. The sample records 450,000 or so distinct CDR3 sequences, 13% to 15% being singletons. Another study also made use of these data, one on yellow fever vaccine responses in identical twins.

Sequences were obtained from CD4+ T cells sorted from blood. All receptors come from a woman aged 18 to 35 in good health.

This CDR3 is CASSKAPLDSGANVLTF. As DNA, the CDR3 is TGTGCCAGCAGCAAAGCCCCTTTGGACTCTGGGGCCAACGTCCTGACTTTC. The chain links TRBV21-1 to TRBJ2-6. TRBV21-1 is classified as a pseudogene. CDR3 length equals 17 residues.

This clonotype was seen a handful of times. This chain connects TRBV20-1 to TRBJ2-1; perhaps TRBD1 as D (6 bases). This CDR3 spans 15 amino acids. The germline gives CDR1 DFQATT, CDR2 SNEGSKA (reference sequence). V shed 3 bases and J shed 4 bases, with 16 bases lying between them. The CDR3 protein is CSARLRGRVYNEQFF. The CDR3, as DNA: TGCAGTGCTAGGCTAAGGGGGAGAGTATACAATGAGCAGTTCTTC.

The chain uses TRBV5-1 and TRBJ2-7, with D possibly matching TRBD2 (6 bases). Germline CDR1 reads SGHRS; CDR2 reads YFSETQ. The CDR3 totals 14 residues. Trimming left V 3 bases short and J 2 bases short, with 12 bases between. The chain's CDR3 is CASSSRGTPYEQYF. Here the CDR3 DNA reads TGCGCCAGCAGCTCTCGGGGGACTCCCTACGAGCAGTACTTC.

V usage is TRBV3-1 and J usage is TRBJ2-7, with D perhaps given as TRBD1 or TRBD2 (6 bases each). The CDR3 loop spans 15 amino acids. The germline CDR1 and CDR2 sequences are LGHDT and YNNKEL (reference sequence). The V end lost 0 bases, the J end lost 2 bases, and 11 bases lay between the germline ends. The CDR3 DNA is TGTGCCAGCAGCCAAGAGGAGGGGGGTCCCTACGAGCAGTACTTC. Protein sequence: CASSQEEGGPYEQYF.

This clonotype showed up just a few times. The chain links TRBV6-2 or TRBV6-3 to TRBJ2-7; a possible D gene is TRBD2 (6 bases). V gave up 4 bases and J gave up 6 bases, with 16 bases separating them. This CDR3 is 14 amino acids long. Germline V CDR1 and CDR2: MNHEY, SVGEGT. The CDR3 nucleotides read TGTGCCAGCAGTTTCAGCGGGCCGAGAATCGAGCAGTACTTC. This translates into CASSFSGPRIEQYF.

This clonotype was detected only a few times. The V gene is TRBV11-2, the J gene TRBJ2-1; 10 nucleotides align to TRBD2. Germline V CDR1 and CDR2: SGHAT, FQNNGV. The CDR3 spans 16 residues. The junction had 14 bases not matched to a gene; V was cut back by 5 bases and J by 10 bases. CDR3 residues: CASSPIRSGGAGEQFF. For the CDR3, the DNA is TGTGCCAGCAGCCCGATCAGAAGCGGGGGGGCCGGGGAGCAGTTCTTC.

There are many counts of this clonotype. V usage is TRBV7-6 and J usage is TRBJ2-2; D not resolved. The V and J ends lost 4 bases and 0 bases respectively, with 6 bases between them. The CDR3 loop spans 14 amino acids. CDR1 and CDR2 from the germline V gene are SGHVS and FNYEAQ. The CDR3: CASSWTPNTGELFF. For the CDR3, the DNA is TGTGCCAGCAGCTGGACCCCGAACACCGGGGAGCTGTTTTTT.

V and J are TRBV19 and TRBJ1-5; perhaps TRBD1 as D (6 bases). V was clipped by 3 bases and J by 4 bases, with 7 bases between them. This CDR3 is built from 13 residues. Germline V gene lookup returns CDR1 LNHDA and CDR2 SQIVND (reference sequence). In DNA form, the CDR3 reads TGTGCCAGTAGTATGGACAGAAATCAGCCCCAGCATTTT. Translation gives CASSMDRNQPQHF.

The chain is built from TRBV2 and TRBJ2-6, with D perhaps TRBD2 (5 bases). CDR1 and CDR2 (germline): SNHLY, FYNNEI. Between the trimmed V and J ends, which lost 5 bases and 1 base, there was a span of 12 bases. The CDR3 has 16 amino acids. CDR3 DNA sequence: TGTGCCAGCAGTAAGAACCGGGGTTCTGGGGCCAACGTCCTGACTTTC. It specifies CASSKNRGSGANVLTF.

This clonotype was counted between two and nine times. The chain couples TRBV2 to TRBJ2-7; 9 positions agree with TRBD1. J was trimmed by 0 bases and V by 4 bases; bases with no gene match: 4. The CDR3 sequence is 15 residues long. The germline CDR1 and CDR2 sequences are SNHLY and FYNNEI. The CDR3 sequence is CASSVPGQGSYEQYF. CDR3 sequence (DNA): TGTGCCAGCAGTGTCCCGGGACAGGGCTCCTACGAGCAGTACTTC.

The chain carries TRBV6-1 and TRBJ1-2; no firm D call. The CDR3 sequence is 13 residues long. V was trimmed by 2 bases and J by 5 bases, leaving 9 bases between them. Germline V CDR1 and CDR2: MNHNS, SASEGT. The CDR3 sequence is CASSEIGQYGYTF. Here the CDR3 DNA reads TGTGCCAGCAGTGAAATCGGCCAGTATGGCTACACCTTC.

This clonotype has just a few counts. The rearrangement joins TRBV20-1 to TRBJ2-7, with D perhaps matching TRBD2 (5 bases). V was clipped by 6 bases and J by 3 bases, with 24 bases between them. CDR1 DFQATT and CDR2 SNEGSKA come from the germline V gene (reference sequence). The CDR3 has 16 residues. The CDR3 DNA sequence: TGCAGTGCAAGGACTCCTGTCGTTTTGTTTGACTACGAGCAGTACTTC. This encodes CSARTPVVLFDYEQYF.

This clonotype was detected ten times or more. V and J are TRBV20-1 and TRBJ2-2; D unclear. This CDR3 spans 12 amino acids. Germline-derived CDR1 and CDR2 are DFQATT and SNEGSKA (reference sequence). V was cut by 5 bases and J by 6 bases, with 10 bases left in between. The CDR3 region is CSAGDLPGELFF. CDR3 in DNA: TGCAGTGCTGGCGACTTGCCCGGGGAGCTGTTTTTT.

This chain links TRBV15 with TRBJ2-2, with 8 positions matching TRBD2. J was trimmed by 3 bases and V by 2 bases; bases with no gene match: 2. The CDR3 spans 15 residues. CDR1 and CDR2 from the germline V gene are LNHNV and YYDKDF (reference sequence). This CDR3 is CATSRRGGHTGELFF. The CDR3 DNA reads TGTGCCACCAGCAGACGGGGGGGCCACACCGGGGAGCTGTTTTTT. Drawing the rest from reference TRBV15 and TRBJ2-2, the complete variable domain is DAMVIQNPRYQVTQFGKPVTLSCSQTLNHNVMYWYQQKSSQAPKLLFHYYDKDFNNEADTPDNFQSRRPNTSFCFLDIRSPGLGDTAMYLCATSRRGGHTGELFFGEGSRLTVL.

This clonotype was seen only a few times. V and J are TRBV5-1 and TRBJ1-4, with unresolved D. Per germline, CDR1 SGHRS and CDR2 YFSETQ. V was clipped by 0 bases and J by 5 bases, with 11 bases between them. The CDR3 is 15 amino acids. CDR3 amino acids: CASSLVGRENEKLFF. In nucleotides, the CDR3 is TGCGCCAGCAGCTTGGTCGGCAGAGAAAATGAAAAACTGTTTTTT.

This clonotype came up many times. At one boundary the junction diverges from the germline segment, which might be a read error. The CDR3 spells CASSLQNNEQFF. In DNA form, the CDR3 reads TGTGCCAGCAGCTTACAGAACAATGAGCAGTTCTTC. The genes are TRBV5-1 and TRBJ2-1, with D unclear. Germline CDR1 SGHRS, CDR2 YFSETQ. This CDR3 region has 12 residues.

This clonotype has more than one count but fewer than ten. The genes are TRBV14 and TRBJ2-1; D possibly corresponds to TRBD2 (5 bases). Germline V CDR1 and CDR2: SGHDN, FVKESK. V was clipped by 1 base and J by 7 bases, with 11 bases between them. The CDR3 runs to 14 residues. The CDR3 sequence is CASSQVLVGNEQFF. The CDR3 coding sequence is TGTGCCAGCAGCCAAGTACTAGTTGGTAATGAGCAGTTCTTC.

This clonotype was seen only a few times. The chain uses TRBV6-5 and TRBJ2-7, with TRBD1 matching 7 bases. Germline CDR1 MNHEY, CDR2 SVGAGI. J lost 0 bases, V lost 0 bases, and 8 bases had no gene match. The CDR3 loop spans 17 amino acids. The CDR3 bases are TGTGCCAGCAGTTACTCGTTCGAGACAGGGAGCTCCTACGAGCAGTACTTC. Protein sequence: CASSYSFETGSSYEQYF.

This clonotype was seen a handful of times. The chain is built from TRBV28 and TRBJ2-1; TRBD2 agrees at 8 bases. Germline lookup yields CDR1 MDHEN and CDR2 SYDVKM. J lost 7 bases, V lost 3 bases, and 23 bases had no gene match. The length of the CDR3 is 20 residues. CDR3 nucleotide sequence: TGTGCCAGCAGTTTCGCGGGGGGACTAGGTCCCGCTCCTACAGGGAATGAGCAGTTCTTC. Protein product: CASSFAGGLGPAPTGNEQFF.

The rearrangement uses TRBV6-6 and TRBJ1-5; D is unresolved. Per the germline V gene, CDR1 is MNHNY and CDR2 is SVGAGI (reference sequence). The ends were cut back, 2 bases at V and 2 bases at J, with 4 bases in the middle. The CDR3 spans 13 residues. This chain's CDR3 is CASSYAGNQPQHF. The CDR3 DNA reads as TGTGCCAGCAGTTACGCGGGCAATCAGCCCCAGCATTTT.

The chain is built from TRBV20-1 and TRBJ1-2, with D unresolved. Per germline, CDR1 DFQATT and CDR2 SNEGSKA (reference sequence). V shed 0 bases and J shed 4 bases, with 12 bases lying between them. The CDR3 is 14 residues long. CDR3: CSARDAGRTYGYTF. The CDR3 DNA follows: TGCAGTGCTAGAGACGCGGGTCGTACCTATGGCTACACCTTC.

This chain joins TRBV5-5 and TRBJ2-1, with TRBD1 as a possible D gene (6 bases). Trimming shortened V by 1 base and J by 3 bases, and 11 bases separated the two germline ends. This CDR3 contains 15 residues. Germline V gives CDR1 SGHKS, CDR2 YYEKEE (reference sequence). The CDR3 DNA follows: TGTGCCAGCAGCTTGCAACAGGGATTCTACAATGAGCAGTTCTTC. Encoded protein: CASSLQQGFYNEQFF.

The chain has TRBV6-1 and TRBJ2-1; 13 positions agree with TRBD2. The germline V gene has CDR1 MNHNS and CDR2 SASEGT. This CDR3 comprises 16 residues. V shed 5 bases and J 7 bases; nucleotides not matched to a gene: 8. The CDR3 spells CASSRGLAGERNEQFF. The CDR3 DNA reads TGTGCCAGCAGTCGAGGACTAGCGGGAGAGAGGAATGAGCAGTTCTTC.

With regard to this clonotype: A read error may explain this, as a much larger clone is one base away. This sequence joins TRBV16 and TRBJ2-3; D is undetermined. Germline CDR1 and CDR2: KGHSY and FQNENV. The CDR3 extends over 13 amino acids. CDR3 DNA: TGTGCCAGCCGCCAATCTCGGCCAGATACGCAGTATTTT. Amino acid sequence: CASRQSRPDTQYF.

This clonotype occurred a few times. The rearrangement uses TRBV11-1 and TRBJ2-7, with 10 nucleotides matching TRBD1. Unmatched junction bases numbered 4, after V lost 5 bases and J lost 6 bases. Germline V CDR1 and CDR2: SGHAT, FQDESV (reference sequence). This CDR3 is built from 13 residues. The CDR3 reads CASSPRTGGEQYF. The CDR3 bases are TGTGCCAGCAGCCCTCGGACAGGGGGCGAGCAGTACTTC.

This chain connects TRBV6-2 or TRBV6-3 to TRBJ1-2; D remains ambiguous. Trimming pared 4 bases from V and 6 bases from J, leaving 15 bases between. Germline CDR1 MNHEY, CDR2 SVGEGT. The CDR3 runs to 14 residues. For the CDR3, the DNA is TGTGCCAGCAGTTGGTTACCACCTTGGGATGGCTACACCTTC. The encoded protein is CASSWLPPWDGYTF.

This clonotype showed up just a few times. V gene TRBV11-2 combines with J gene TRBJ2-5, with TRBD2 matching over 8 bases. CDR1 is SGHAT and CDR2 is FQNNGV in the germline V gene. The V segment lost 1 base and the J segment 5 bases; nucleotides outside the gene matches: 9. The CDR3 runs 16 residues. CDR3 coding DNA: TGTGCCAGCAGCTTAGTGTTAAGCGGGAGCAAGGAGACCCAGTACTTC. Its protein product is CASSLVLSGSKETQYF.

This clonotype was found a few times. The chain couples TRBV11-2 to TRBJ2-7; the match to TRBD1 covers 9 bases. The length of the CDR3 is 15 residues. The V and J ends lost 6 bases and 2 bases, in that order; junction bases with no gene match: 8. Germline CDR1 reads SGHAT; CDR2 reads FQNNGV. The CDR3 is CASSNTGTGPYEQYF. The CDR3 coding sequence is TGTGCCAGCAGTAATACCGGGACAGGGCCCTACGAGCAGTACTTC.

This clonotype was recorded many times. The V and J genes are TRBV7-2 and TRBJ2-1, with 8 bases matching TRBD2. The CDR3 has 15 residues. Germline V lookup: CDR1 SGHTA, CDR2 FQGNSA. J was trimmed by 1 base and V by 3 bases; bases with no gene match: 2. Here the CDR3 reads CASSFSGGSYNEQFF. CDR3 DNA sequence: TGTGCCAGCAGCTTCTCGGGGGGGTCCTACAATGAGCAGTTCTTC.

This clonotype was observed a few times. The rearrangement uses TRBV7-9 and TRBJ1-1, with TRBD1 matching 9 bases. This CDR3 has 15 residues. Germline trimming cut 5 bases from V and 4 bases from J; bases unmatched to any gene: 8. Germline loops: CDR1 SEHNR, CDR2 FQNEAQ (reference sequence). The CDR3 loop reads CASSPHLDRGTEAFF. CDR3 coding DNA: TGTGCCAGCAGCCCTCACCTGGACAGGGGCACTGAAGCTTTCTTT.